In its sample, the clone carrying this T cell receptor (beta chain) was seen many times. As yet, its antigen is unknown. This sample was taken from a study of T cell repertoires in cytomegalovirus infection. For the study at large: Public TCR beta signatures marked donors with CMV infection and the matching HLA. Findings and caveats of the study: Ex vivo responses were dominated by HLA-C-restricted CMV-specific TCR beta clonotypes.

From the reads, TCRdb called clonotypes with MiXCR, one entry per CDR3 protein. This table has fewer than 550,000 distinct CDR3 sequences, approximately 10% appearing once. Trimming took 5 bases from V and 4 from J; bases not matched to a gene: 8. There are 17 residues in the CDR3. Germline-derived CDR1 and CDR2 are SGHTA and FQGNSA. The material sequenced was PBMCs. The clonotype comes from a human donor in good health (CMV status not recorded). Some clones in this sample may be carry-over from other donors' samples. The rearrangement joins TRBV7-2 to TRBJ2-1; 13 nucleotides match TRBD2. The DNA for the CDR3 is TGTGCCAGCAGCCCCAGACTAGCGGGGGGCCAATACAATGAGCAGTTCTTC. This gives the protein CASSPRLAGGQYNEQFF.